The 11 T cell receptor beta chains listed next were all sequenced from one sample in a study of T cell therapy after organ transplantation. Produced via immunoSEQ multiplex PCR; TCRdb's table is partial and in-frame only. The sample has approximately 1,200 clones, under 80% seen once; the top ten hold just under 40%. The antigens for these receptors are not known. Sequencing was performed on CD8+ T cells from blood, taken before autologous CMV-specific T cell therapy. The source of these receptors is a human patient who had received a solid organ transplant and had CMV disease.

This clone was seen only a few times. The chain links TRBV5-4 to TRBJ2-7, with 10 bases matching TRBD2. The germline gives CDR1 SGHNT, CDR2 YYREEE (reference sequence). This CDR3 spans 15 amino acids. After removal of 5 bases from V and 6 bases from J, the junction contained 11 bases not matched to a gene. The CDR3 loop reads CASSYSGTSVLEQYF. DNA of the CDR3: TGTGCCAGCAGTTACTCCGGGACTAGCGTTCTCGAGCAGTACTTC.

Note on this clone: At one of its ends the junction is not consistent with the germline gene, which may arise from a read error. The sample contains more than one DNA sequence encoding this CDR3. The CDR3 coding sequence is TGCGCCAGCAGCCAAGGGTCTGAGGCTGGGGCCAACGTCCTGACCTTC. It specifies CASSQGSEAGANVLTF. The chain recombines TRBV4-1 with TRBJ2-6; D may be TRBD1 (5 bases). Germline lookup yields CDR1 MGHRA and CDR2 YSYEKL. The length of the CDR3 is 16 residues.

Sample share makes this clone hyperexpanded. V and J are TRBV2 and TRBJ2-7; D assignment may be TRBD1 or TRBD2 (6 bases each). The CDR3 is 14 amino acids. CDR1 is SNHLY, CDR2 FYNNEI, per germline. Trimming shortened V by 3 bases and J by 5 bases, and 14 bases separated the two germline ends. The CDR3 sequence: CASSDPGEAHEQYF. In DNA form, the CDR3 reads TGTGCCAGCAGTGATCCAGGGGAGGCTCACGAGCAGTACTTC.

The CDR3 DNA follows: TGCAGCCTCACCGACAGTCTAGGGGCAGAGACCCAGTACTTC. It translates to CSLTDSLGAETQYF. The gene calls are TRBV29-1 and TRBJ2-5, with D possibly being TRBD1 (5 bases). Trimming cost V 8 bases and J 4 bases, with 20 bases left between them. Germline CDR1 reads SQVTM; CDR2 reads ANQGSEA. CDR3 length: 14 amino acids.

The chain carries TRBV19 and TRBJ1-2, with a weak D call TRBD1 (5 bases). The V gene's germline CDR1 is LNHDA and CDR2 SQIVND (reference sequence). The CDR3 spans 15 residues. V gave up 2 bases and J gave up 6 bases, with 16 bases separating them. The DNA of the CDR3 is TGTGCCAGTAGTATAACCGAAAGGGGCGCCCATGGCTACACCTTC. As protein: CASSITERGAHGYTF.

The genes are TRBV14 and TRBJ2-2; 9 positions match TRBD2. The ends lost 4 bases at V and 0 bases at J; junction bases unmatched: 6. Germline-derived CDR1 and CDR2 are SGHDN and FVKESK. This CDR3 has 17 amino acids. In DNA, the CDR3 is TGTGCCAGCAGCCGACCTATAGCGGGGGCGAACACCGGGGAGCTGTTTTTT. This sequence encodes CASSRPIAGANTGELFF.

The V and J genes are TRBV9 and TRBJ2-5, with D perhaps matching TRBD1 (6 bases). The germline V and J ends were trimmed by 3 bases and 5 bases, with 14 bases remaining between them. This CDR3 spans 14 amino acids. Germline loops: CDR1 SGDLS, CDR2 YYNGEE. CDR3 residues: CASSAEQGEETQYF. CDR3 bases: TGTGCCAGCAGCGCCGAACAGGGAGAGGAGACCCAGTACTTC.

The chain employs TRBV4-3 and TRBJ1-5; D remains unclear. Germline lookup yields CDR1 LGHNA and CDR2 YSLEER. The V end was cut by 0 bases, the J end by 0 bases, with 12 bases between. The CDR3 loop spans 17 amino acids. Here the CDR3 DNA reads TGCGCCAGCAGCCAAGATAGGCCGCACAGTAGCAATCAGCCCCAGCATTTT. As protein: CASSQDRPHSSNQPQHF.

Within the sample, this clone is large (0.1 to 1%). This chain connects TRBV5-6 to TRBJ2-3; D may be TRBD1 (6 bases). The CDR3 sequence is 16 residues long. V lost 0 bases to trimming and J lost 2 bases, with 13 bases between them. The V gene's germline CDR1 is SGHDT and CDR2 YYEEEE. CDR3 in amino acids: CASSLASGAFTDTQYF. CDR3 DNA sequence: TGTGCCAGCAGCTTGGCTTCAGGGGCCTTCACAGATACGCAGTATTTT.

With regard to this clone: Germline and junction disagree at one end, which may indicate a read error. The DNA for the CDR3 is TGTGCCAGCAGCCCAGGGCGTGCGGCCACTATACTCTTC. It codes for CASSPGRAATILF. The chain uses TRBV9 and TRBJ1-2, with TRBD1 as a possible D gene (5 bases). Germline assignment: CDR1 SGDLS and CDR2 YYNGEE. This CDR3 comprises 13 residues.

In regard to this clone: An end of the junction does not agree with germline; a read error may underlie this. The chain employs TRBV6-1 and TRBJ2-7; D remains unclear. CDR1 MNHNS and CDR2 SASEGT come from the germline V gene. The CDR3 spans 14 residues. In nucleotides, the CDR3 is TGTGCCATCAGTGAGTTCCCGCTCTCCTACGAGCAGTACTTC. This sequence encodes CAISEFPLSYEQYF.